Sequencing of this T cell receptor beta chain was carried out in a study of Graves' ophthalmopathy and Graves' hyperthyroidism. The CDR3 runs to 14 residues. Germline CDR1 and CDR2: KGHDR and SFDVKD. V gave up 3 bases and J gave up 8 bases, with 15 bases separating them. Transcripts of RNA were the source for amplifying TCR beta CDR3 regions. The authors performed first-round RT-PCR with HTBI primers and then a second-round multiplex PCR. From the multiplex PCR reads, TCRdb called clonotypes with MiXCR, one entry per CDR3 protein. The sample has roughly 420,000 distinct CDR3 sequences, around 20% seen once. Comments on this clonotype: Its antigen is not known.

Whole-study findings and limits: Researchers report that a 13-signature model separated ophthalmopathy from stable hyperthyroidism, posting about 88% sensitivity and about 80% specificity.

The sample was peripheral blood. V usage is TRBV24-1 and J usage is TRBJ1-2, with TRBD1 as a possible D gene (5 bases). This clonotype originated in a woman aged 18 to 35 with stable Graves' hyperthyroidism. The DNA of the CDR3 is TGTGCCACCAGTGATCAGGGCGTCCGGGAGGGCTACACCTTC. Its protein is CATSDQGVREGYTF.